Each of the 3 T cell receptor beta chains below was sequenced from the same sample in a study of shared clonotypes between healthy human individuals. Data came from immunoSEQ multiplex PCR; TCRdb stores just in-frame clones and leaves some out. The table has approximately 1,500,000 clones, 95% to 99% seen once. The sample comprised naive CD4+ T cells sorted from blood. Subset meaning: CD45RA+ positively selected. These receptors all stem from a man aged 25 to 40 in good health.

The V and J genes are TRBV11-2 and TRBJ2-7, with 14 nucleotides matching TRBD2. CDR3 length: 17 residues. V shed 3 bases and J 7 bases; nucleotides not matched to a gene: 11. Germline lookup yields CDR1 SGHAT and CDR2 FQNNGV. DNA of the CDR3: TGTGCCAGCAGCTTTAACCCGACTAGCGGGAGGGCGGGGGAGCAGTACTTC. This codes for CASSFNPTSGRAGEQYF.

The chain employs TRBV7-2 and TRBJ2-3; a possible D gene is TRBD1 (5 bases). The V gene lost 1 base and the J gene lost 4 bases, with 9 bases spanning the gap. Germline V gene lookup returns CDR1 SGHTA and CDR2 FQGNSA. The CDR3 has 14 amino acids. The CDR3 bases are TGTGCCAGCAGCTTAGGGGGCAGACCAGATACGCAGTATTTT. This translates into CASSLGGRPDTQYF.

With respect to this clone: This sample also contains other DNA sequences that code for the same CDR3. CDR3 sequence: CASSQGFSYEQYF. CDR3 coding DNA: TGTGCCAGCTCACAGGGGTTCTCCTACGAGCAGTACTTC. J is TRBJ2-7 and V is TRBV18, with a possible D match to TRBD1 (5 bases). V lost 4 bases and J 0 bases, leaving 7 bases between the germline ends. The CDR3 covers 13 residues. Per the germline V gene, CDR1 is KGHSH and CDR2 is LQKENI.